This T cell receptor beta chain was identified in a study of T cell changes during pregnancy in multiple sclerosis. This clone was counted a few times. This CDR3 has 17 amino acids. Germline lookup yields CDR1 SGHRS and CDR2 YFSETQ. With V trimmed by 3 bases and J by 7 bases, 16 bases remained unmatched. The method was immunoSEQ multiplex PCR; TCRdb's version includes in-frame clones alone and lacks a portion of them. There are under 50,000 clones in the sample; roughly 88% occur only once, and approximately 1.4% lies in the top ten. The chain has TRBV5-1 and TRBJ2-1; 7 bases align to TRBD2. This receptor was identified in a female donor in good health, enrolled as a control in a pregnancy study. This material consisted of peripheral blood, taken in the first trimester of pregnancy. The CDR3 DNA reads as TGCGCCAGCAGCTCCGGGGGGACTATAGGGTCGGGTAATGAGCAGTTCTTC. Its translation: CASSSGGTIGSGNEQFF.